The clone carrying this TCR beta chain was observed a few times. No antigen is known for it. There are 20 residues in the CDR3. Losses at the gene ends were 2 bases for V and 0 bases for J; bases not matched to a gene: 9. This sample stems from a study of response to subunit inactivated influenza vaccine. TCRdb ran MiXCR on the RT-PCR reads and lists one entry per CDR3 protein. The profile shows roughly 670,000 distinct CDR3 sequences, 14% of them singletons. Study observations and caveats: Few additional T cells are recruited per seasonal influenza vaccination, authors suggested.

This clonotype originated in a man aged 45-65 years who received an inactivated influenza vaccine. This chain uses TRBV12-3 or TRBV12-4 with TRBJ2-2, with 13 bases that match TRBD2. The sample consisted of PBMCs from blood, taken around 14 days before vaccination. The DNA for the CDR3 is TGTGCCAGCAGTTTACCACGACTAGCGGGAGGCCCCGCGAACACCGGGGAGCTGTTTTTT. Its protein is CASSLPRLAGGPANTGELFF.